The rows below give T cell receptor beta chains drawn from one sample of a study of blood T cell repertoires in COVID-19. Libraries were prepared by immunoSEQ multiplex PCR; TCRdb keeps only in-frame clonotypes and omits some of them. The table has around 250,000 clones, about 87% seen once; the top ten hold 2.5% to 3.5%. The sample was PBMCs or T cells enriched from blood (not recorded which). These receptors were taken from a middle-aged woman who had been exposed to COVID-19. The CDR3 runs from the conserved cysteine through the conserved F or W. Fields, in order: V gene, J gene, D gene, clone size, CDR3 protein, CDR3 DNA. D genes are given only for firm matches. Some rows mark clone size as missing; the rest say once, few, many or name a class of expanded clone.

>TRBV2|TRBJ1-5|TRBD1|once
CASKIRDRGNQPQHF
TGTGCCAGCAAAATAAGGGACAGGGGCAATCAGCCCCAGCATTTT
>TRBV9|TRBJ2-5|-|-
CASSGRGPREETQYF
TGTGCCAGCAGCGGGCGGGGGCCGCGGGAAGAGACCCAGTACTTC
>TRBV12-3/TRBV12-4|TRBJ2-7|-|-
CASSRKGGLEQYF
TGTGCCAGCAGCCGGAAAGGGGGTCTCGAGCAGTACTTC
>TRBV7-2|TRBJ2-1|-|-
CASSLFLAVNEQFF
TGTGCCAGCAGCTTATTTTTGGCAGTCAATGAGCAGTTCTTC
>TRBV5-6|TRBJ1-4|-|-
CASSFRTGNEKLFF
TGTGCCAGCAGCTTCAGGACGGGAAATGAAAAACTGTTTTTT
>TRBV3-1/TRBV3-2|TRBJ1-2|TRBD1|-
CASSQGTGRIGYGYTF
TGTGCCAGCAGCCAGGGGACAGGGAGGATTGGCTATGGCTACACCTTC
>TRBV7-2|TRBJ2-5|TRBD2|-
CASYSGSQETQYF
TGTGCCAGTTATAGCGGGAGCCAAGAGACCCAGTACTTC
>TRBV19|TRBJ1-2|-|-
CASSIDVRREESWRYGYTF
TGTGCCAGTAGTATAGACGTTAGGAGGGAGGAATCTTGGCGCTATGGCTACACCTTC
>TRBV25-1|TRBJ2-2|-|-
CASSPGGGAGELFF
TGTGCCAGCAGTCCCGGGGGTGGGGCCGGGGAGCTGTTTTTT
>TRBV5-1|TRBJ2-1|TRBD1|-
CASSRPGTGVNEQFF
TGTGCCAGCAGTCGGCCGGGGACAGGGGTAAATGAGCAGTTCTTC
>TRBV2|TRBJ2-6|TRBD2|-
CASSPRETGGANVLTF
TGTGCCAGCAGTCCGCGGGAGACTGGAGGGGCCAACGTCCTGACTTTC
>TRBV18|TRBJ1-4|TRBD1|once
CASSPPLRTGGARNEKLFF
TGTGCCAGCTCACCTCCCCTAAGGACAGGGGGTGCCCGAAATGAAAAACTGTTTTTT
>TRBV19|TRBJ1-2|TRBD1|-
CASSAETGIYGYTF
TGTGCCAGTAGTGCCGAGACAGGGATCTATGGCTACACCTTC
>TRBV7-9|TRBJ1-2|-|-
CASSLVSEGIVGYTF
TGTGCCAGCAGCTTAGTATCCGAGGGAATAGTTGGCTACACCTTC
>TRBV11-3|TRBJ2-2|TRBD2|-
CASSPPTSGYTGELFF
TGTGCCAGCAGCCCCCCGACTAGCGGATACACCGGGGAGCTGTTTTTT
>TRBV2|TRBJ2-6|TRBD1|-
CASRHRGLTGANVLTF
TGTGCCAGCAGGCACAGGGGCTTAACTGGGGCCAACGTCCTGACTTTC
>TRBV28|TRBJ1-1|-|-
CASSGEGTPAFF
TGTGCCAGCAGTGGGGAGGGGACCCCCGCTTTCTTT
>TRBV7-9|TRBJ1-3|-|-
CASSPPLGGAGNTIYF
TGTGCCAGCAGCCCCCCCTTAGGGGGGGCAGGAAACACCATATATTTT
>TRBV5-5|TRBJ1-6|TRBD1|-
CASSRSTGSSYNSPLHF
TGTGCCAGCAGCCGTTCGACAGGGAGCTCCTATAATTCACCCCTCCACTTT
>TRBV13|TRBJ1-2|TRBD1|-
CASGPPGQQNYGYTF
TGTGCCAGCGGACCCCCGGGACAGCAGAACTATGGCTACACCTTC
>TRBV10-3|TRBJ1-5|TRBD1|-
CAISENRDRGHQPQHF
TGTGCCATCAGTGAAAACCGGGACAGGGGACATCAGCCCCAGCATTTT
>TRBV6-1|TRBJ1-4|TRBD1|-
CASSETGTGREKLFF
TGTGCCAGCAGTGAAACGGGGACAGGGAGAGAAAAACTGTTTTTT
>TRBV3-1/TRBV3-2|TRBJ2-7|-|once
CASSQGPFSYEQYF
TGTGCCAGCAGCCAAGGTCCCTTCTCCTACGAGCAGTACTTC
>TRBV3-1/TRBV3-2|TRBJ1-2|TRBD1|-
CASSPTGSGYGYTF
TGTGCCAGCAGCCCGACAGGGTCCGGATATGGCTACACCTTC
>TRBV5-4|TRBJ2-2|TRBD1|-
CASSSIPGQGAIGELFF
TGTGCCAGCAGCTCAATACCGGGACAGGGGGCCATCGGGGAGCTGTTTTTT
>TRBV7-9|TRBJ2-6|TRBD1|-
CASSTLQGAGSGANVLTF
TGTGCCAGCAGCACCCTACAGGGGGCGGGCTCTGGGGCCAACGTCCTGACTTTC
>TRBV10-2|TRBJ2-7|TRBD1|-
CASRYGRGPSYEQYF
TGCGCCAGCAGATACGGCAGGGGGCCATCCTACGAGCAGTACTTC
>TRBV18|TRBJ2-1|TRBD2|-
CASSPDRAGGYNEQFF
TGTGCCAGCTCACCCGACCGAGCGGGGGGTTACAATGAGCAGTTCTTC
>TRBV11-3|TRBJ1-1|-|-
CASSLLSGWPEAFF
TGTGCCAGCAGCTTATTGTCGGGTTGGCCTGAAGCTTTCTTT
>TRBV5-1|TRBJ2-5|TRBD1|-
CASSLAVNRGETQYF
TGCGCCAGCAGCTTGGCGGTTAACAGGGGAGAGACCCAGTACTTC
>TRBV29-1|TRBJ2-1|-|-
CSVDTGDEQFF
TGCAGCGTTGATACAGGCGATGAGCAGTTCTTC
>TRBV4-3|TRBJ1-6|-|-
CASSQGQGQDSPLHF
TGCGCCAGCAGCCAAGGCCAGGGGCAAGATTCACCCCTCCACTTT
>TRBV30|TRBJ1-1|-|-
CAWRQVGGGVAEAFF
TGTGCCTGGAGGCAGGTGGGGGGAGGAGTGGCTGAAGCTTTCTTT
>TRBV6-5|TRBJ1-6|-|-
CASSYDMGVALHF
TGTGCCAGCAGTTACGATATGGGAGTAGCCCTCCACTTT
>TRBV7-3|TRBJ1-1|TRBD1|-
CASSLMGTGNTEAFF
TGTGCCAGCAGCTTAATGGGGACAGGGAACACTGAAGCTTTCTTT
>TRBV4-2|TRBJ2-3|TRBD2|many
CASSPLQRENADTQYF
TGTGCCAGCAGCCCCCTCCAGCGGGAGAACGCAGATACGCAGTATTTT
>TRBV28|TRBJ1-1|-|-
CAAGVGGENTEAFF
TGTGCCGCGGGCGTAGGGGGGGAGAACACTGAAGCTTTCTTT
>TRBV27|TRBJ1-5|-|once
CASSSNRVGQPQHF
TGTGCCAGCAGTTCTAACAGGGTTGGTCAGCCCCAGCATTTT
>TRBV18|TRBJ1-6|TRBD1|few
CASSPPGDRASPLHF
TGTGCCAGCTCACCCCCGGGGGACAGGGCTTCACCCCTCCACTTT
>TRBV7-2|TRBJ1-1|-|-
CASSLGGITDTEAFF
TGTGCCAGCAGCTTAGGAGGGATAACGGACACTGAAGCTTTCTTT
>TRBV28|TRBJ1-1|TRBD1|-
CASSRWTGGVTEAFF
TGTGCCAGCAGTAGATGGACAGGGGGCGTCACTGAAGCTTTCTTT
>TRBV5-5|TRBJ2-3|-|-
CASRWSVFADTQYF
TGTGCCAGCAGATGGAGCGTCTTTGCAGATACGCAGTATTTT
>TRBV7-2|TRBJ1-4|-|-
CASSSVGLSNEKLFF
TGTGCCAGCAGCTCAGTGGGACTTTCGAATGAAAAACTGTTTTTT